This T cell receptor beta chain was sequenced during a study of T cell responses to AZD1222 COVID-19 vaccine. Study findings and constraints: Donors skewed white British and female; clonal diversity was possibly underestimated. Unmutated variant regions are reportedly the target of nearly half of TCRs that are spike-specific. Baseline seropositivity characterized only a handful of AZD1222 recipients.

Pooling of second doses given at about 4 or about 12 weeks was done. This clone was counted once. Antigen unknown. Data came from immunoSEQ multiplex PCR; TCRdb stores just in-frame clones and leaves some out. Of more than 95,000 clones in the sample, roughly 86% were seen once. With 1 base removed from V and 0 bases from J, the gap between germline ends came to 4 bases. The CDR3 is made up of 14 amino acids. The V gene's germline CDR1 is SGHTA and CDR2 FQGNSA. The V call is TRBV7-2, the J call TRBJ1-3; D is undetermined. Sequenced material: peripheral blood, taken 28 days after the second AZD1222 dose. The receptor comes from an adult who received the AZD1222 COVID-19 vaccine. In DNA form, the CDR3 reads TGTGCCAGCAGCTTAGGGAACTCTGGAAACACCATATATTTT. Translating it yields CASSLGNSGNTIYF. The variable domain in full, completed from reference TRBV7-2 and TRBJ1-3, reads GAGVSQSPSNKVTEKGKDVELRCDPISGHTALYWYRQSLGQGLEFLIYFQGNSAPDKSGLPSDRFSAERTGGSVSTLTIQRTQQEDSAVYLCASSLGNSGNTIYFGEGSWLTVV.